The 21 T cell receptor beta chains below were found in one sample sequenced in a study of cytomegalovirus exposure and HLA in healthy donors. Primers: 60 Vbeta forward and 13 Jbeta reverse. The repertoire was sequenced with immunoSEQ multiplex PCR; TCRdb's copy has only in-frame clones and lacks some. The sample holds 120,000 to 150,000 clones, roughly 65% seen once. Material: PBMCs. The receptors come from a woman in her twenties or thirties in good health and CMV-seronegative.

The chain has TRBV27 and TRBJ2-7; tentative D call: TRBD2 (6 bases). From germline, CDR1 is MNHEY and CDR2 SMNVEV (reference sequence). The CDR3 extends over 12 amino acids. V shed 6 bases and J shed 4 bases, with 10 bases lying between them. This CDR3 reads CASSHGGYEQYF. Here the CDR3 DNA reads TGTGCCAGCAGCCACGGGGGTTACGAGCAGTACTTC.

The V and J genes are TRBV6-5 and TRBJ1-1; D perhaps matches TRBD1 (5 bases). Deletions cut 0 bases from V and 1 base from J, with 6 bases between. Per the germline V gene, CDR1 is MNHEY and CDR2 is SVGAGI. CDR3 length equals 14 residues. The CDR3 coding sequence is TGTGCCAGCAGTTACTCACAGGAGAACACTGAAGCTTTCTTT. Residues: CASSYSQENTEAFF.

This clone came up once. The chain has TRBV7-3 and TRBJ2-2; D is undetermined. This CDR3 is built from 16 residues. V was shortened by 4 bases and J by 2 bases, with 14 bases between the two germline ends. CDR1 and CDR2 (germline): SGHTA, FQGTGA. The CDR3 region is CASSSRSEFNTGELFF. CDR3 bases: TGTGCCAGCAGCTCCCGGAGCGAGTTTAACACCGGGGAGCTGTTTTTT. The full variable domain, in which reference TRBV7-3 and TRBJ2-2 provide the parts outside the CDR3, is GAGVSQTPSNKVTEKGKYVELRCDPISGHTALYWYRQSLGQGPEFLIYFQGTGAADDSGLPNDRFFAVRPEGSVSTLKIQRTERGDSAVYLCASSSRSEFNTGELFFGEGSRLTVL.

The CDR3 coding sequence is TGTGCCAGCAGCCGATCAGCGTCTTTGGGCTACACCTTC. Translation: CASSRSASLGYTF. The V gene is TRBV7-3, the J gene TRBJ1-2; D gene unclear. Trimming removed 5 bases at V and 8 bases at J, with 15 bases between. The CDR3 covers 13 residues. Germline V gene data show CDR1 as SGHTA and CDR2 as FQGTGA.

V is TRBV19 and J is TRBJ2-1; 9 nucleotides match TRBD1. V shed 3 bases, J shed 7 bases, and the junction held 7 bases outside the gene matches. This CDR3 has 15 amino acids. Germline loops: CDR1 LNHDA, CDR2 SQIVND (reference sequence). The CDR3 spells CASSIYTGGRNEQFF. The CDR3 coding sequence is TGTGCCAGTAGTATCTATACAGGGGGCCGGAATGAGCAGTTCTTC.

This clone was observed a handful of times. V usage is TRBV7-8 and J usage is TRBJ1-6; 7 bases are shared with TRBD1. The germline V gene encodes CDR1 SGHVS and CDR2 FQNEAQ. The CDR3 is 14 amino acids. Trimming took 1 base from V and 10 from J; bases not matched to a gene: 4. This CDR3 reads CASSLEQGNSPLHF. The CDR3 nucleotides are TGTGCCAGCAGCTTAGAACAGGGGAACTCACCCCTCCACTTT. Looking up the rest from reference TRBV7-8 and TRBJ1-6 gives the full variable domain: GAGVSQSPRYKVAKRGQDVALRCDPISGHVSLFWYQQALGQGPEFLTYFQNEAQLDKSGLPSDRFFAERPEGSVSTLKIQRTQQEDSAVYLCASSLEQGNSPLHFGNGTRLTVT.

The chain employs TRBV19 and TRBJ1-4; 7 positions match TRBD1. The junction had 17 bases not matched to a gene; V was cut back by 5 bases and J by 8 bases. CDR3 length: 17 amino acids. Germline V gene lookup returns CDR1 LNHDA and CDR2 SQIVND (reference sequence). CDR3: CASSSQFDRVILEKLFF. CDR3 DNA: TGTGCCAGTAGTTCCCAATTCGACAGGGTAATTTTGGAAAAACTGTTTTTT.

V usage is TRBV25-1 and J usage is TRBJ1-1; 7 nucleotides agree with TRBD1. The CDR3 loop spans 15 amino acids. The V gene end was trimmed by 5 bases and the J gene end by 1 base; junction bases not matched to a gene: 7. Per the germline V gene, CDR1 is MGHDK and CDR2 is SYGVNS. The CDR3 DNA reads TGTGCCAGCAGTCTCCGACAGGGTGGGAACACTGAAGCTTTCTTT. As protein: CASSLRQGGNTEAFF.

The chain has TRBV4-1 and TRBJ1-2; 7 positions match TRBD1. After removal of 2 bases from V and 2 bases from J, the junction contained 2 bases not matched to a gene. The germline CDR1 and CDR2 sequences are MGHRA and YSYEKL. The CDR3 spans 14 residues. The CDR3 bases are TGCGCCAGCAGCCAACTACAGGGGAACTATGGCTACACCTTC. As protein: CASSQLQGNYGYTF.

This clone was observed a handful of times. The CDR3 region has the DNA TGTGCCAGCAGCAGGGGGGGGGCAGGCGCATTCTATGGCTACACCTTC. Translating gives CASSRGGAGAFYGYTF. The gene calls are TRBV13 and TRBJ1-2; the D gene is possibly TRBD1 (6 bases). Deletions cut 5 bases from V and 4 bases from J, with 20 bases between. Germline V lookup: CDR1 PRHDT, CDR2 FYEKMQ (reference sequence). The CDR3 loop spans 16 amino acids.

The rearrangement uses TRBV9 and TRBJ2-1; 7 bases align to TRBD2. Losses at the gene ends were 4 bases for V and 0 bases for J; bases not matched to a gene: 10. This CDR3 comprises 17 residues. CDR1 is SGDLS and CDR2 is YYNGEE in the germline V gene. CDR3 protein: CASSPKSGGGSYNEQFF. For the CDR3, the DNA is TGTGCCAGCAGCCCTAAATCTGGCGGGGGCTCCTACAATGAGCAGTTCTTC. Together with reference TRBV9 and TRBJ2-1, the CDR3 gives the full variable domain: DSGVTQTPKHLITATGQRVTLRCSPRSGDLSVYWYQQSLDQGLQFLIQYYNGEERAKGNILERFSAQQFPDLHSELNLSSLELGDSALYFCASSPKSGGGSYNEQFFGPGTRLTVL.

The V and J genes are TRBV2 and TRBJ2-7; maybe TRBD2 (6 bases). V was clipped by 0 bases and J by 6 bases, with 15 bases between them. Germline lookup yields CDR1 SNHLY and CDR2 FYNNEI. This CDR3 contains 15 residues. In DNA, the CDR3 is TGTGCCAGCAGTGAAGCGCCCAGTGGGGGACTCGAGCAGTACTTC. Residues: CASSEAPSGGLEQYF. Full variable domain (outside the CDR3, taken from reference TRBV2 and TRBJ2-7): EPEVTQTPSHQVTQMGQEVILRCVPISNHLYFYWYRQILGQKVEFLVSFYNNEISEKSEIFDDQFSVERPDGSNFTLKIRSTKLEDSAMYFCASSEAPSGGLEQYFGPGTRLTVT.

The V call is TRBV9, the J call TRBJ2-2, with TRBD2 matching over 10 bases. Germline V gene data show CDR1 as SGDLS and CDR2 as YYNGEE. This CDR3 comprises 16 residues. With 0 bases clipped from V and 4 bases from J, the junction kept 3 bases outside the gene matches. CDR3 nucleotide sequence: TGTGCCAGCAGCGTAGTGCCTAGCGGGAGCACCGGGGAGCTGTTTTTT. It translates to CASSVVPSGSTGELFF.

This chain connects TRBV7-2 to TRBJ1-5; D unresolved. The CDR3 totals 16 residues. V lost 5 bases and J lost 2, with 16 bases in between. Germline V gene sequence: CDR1 SGHTA, CDR2 FQGNSA. The CDR3 DNA follows: TGTGCCAGCAGCGCCTATGAGGCTGATTGCAATCAGCCCCAGCATTTT. It yields the protein CASSAYEADCNQPQHF.

The rearrangement links TRBV2 to TRBJ2-5; 7 bases are a match to TRBD1. With 6 bases clipped from V and 4 bases from J, the junction kept 5 bases outside the gene matches. There are 13 residues in the CDR3. Germline CDR1 SNHLY, CDR2 FYNNEI. As DNA, the CDR3 is TGTGCCAGCAGCGGAACAGGGGTAGAGACCCAGTACTTC. Translation gives CASSGTGVETQYF.

The chain employs TRBV7-3 and TRBJ2-2; 9 positions match TRBD1. The CDR3 length is 15 residues. With V trimmed by 5 bases and J by 3 bases, 4 bases remained unmatched. Per the germline V gene, CDR1 is SGHTA and CDR2 is FQGTGA. The CDR3 bases are TGTGCCAGCAGCCGACAGGGGGGTCACACCGGGGAGCTGTTTTTT. Residues: CASSRQGGHTGELFF. Drawing the rest from reference TRBV7-3 and TRBJ2-2, the complete variable domain is GAGVSQTPSNKVTEKGKYVELRCDPISGHTALYWYRQSLGQGPEFLIYFQGTGAADDSGLPNDRFFAVRPEGSVSTLKIQRTERGDSAVYLCASSRQGGHTGELFFGEGSRLTVL.

Only a few counts were recorded for this clone. The genes are TRBV6-1 and TRBJ2-3; weak D call: TRBD2 (5 bases). Germline-derived CDR1 and CDR2 are MNHNS and SASEGT. CDR3 size: 14 residues. V gave up 3 bases and J gave up 3 bases, with 10 bases separating them. Here the CDR3 DNA reads TGTGCCAGCAGTGAGGAGGTACAGACAGATACGCAGTATTTT. The encoded protein is CASSEEVQTDTQYF.

The V and J genes are TRBV10-3 and TRBJ2-2, with 11 bases aligning to TRBD1. The CDR3 contains 16 residues. V was pared by 6 bases and J by 1 base, with 4 bases of the junction left unmatched. Germline V CDR1 and CDR2: ENHRY, SYGVKD. The CDR3 nucleotides are TGTGCCATCAGGGGGACAGGGGGTAGGAACACCGGGGAGCTGTTTTTT. Residues: CAIRGTGGRNTGELFF.

The genes are TRBV29-1 and TRBJ1-4; D may be TRBD1 (5 bases). Trimming cost V 2 bases and J 3 bases, with 10 bases left between them. Germline values: CDR1 SQVTM, CDR2 ANQGSEA. This CDR3 comprises 14 residues. The CDR3 spells CSVELGGANEKLFF. The CDR3, as DNA: TGCAGCGTTGAATTAGGAGGGGCTAATGAAAAACTGTTTTTT.

The V gene is TRBV7-2, the J gene TRBJ2-5, with 8 bases matching TRBD2. Germline loops: CDR1 SGHTA, CDR2 FQGNSA. The ends lost 5 bases at V and 4 bases at J; junction bases unmatched: 3. This CDR3 has 13 residues. The CDR3 DNA is TGTGCCAGCAGCCCCGGGGGGGGAGAGACCCAGTACTTC. It is translated as CASSPGGGETQYF.

This clone has only a few counts. This chain links TRBV5-4 with TRBJ2-5, with TRBD2 as a possible D gene (6 bases). V was trimmed by 0 bases and J by 3 bases, leaving 15 bases between them. Germline-derived CDR1 and CDR2 are SGHNT and YYREEE (reference sequence). The CDR3 contains 16 residues. The CDR3 spells CASSLVGRRGKETQYF. CDR3 in DNA: TGTGCCAGCAGCTTGGTAGGGAGGAGGGGAAAAGAGACCCAGTACTTC.